The clone carrying this T cell receptor (beta chain) was seen a few times. The sample belongs to a study of patients and donors after allogeneic stem cell transplantation. TCRdb reprocessed the RT-PCR reads with MiXCR, giving one entry per CDR3 protein. The sample carries about 960,000 distinct CDR3 sequences, about a sixth recorded once. CDR1 SQVTM and CDR2 ANQGSEA come from the germline V gene. The CDR3 has 14 residues. The V end was cut by 3 bases, the J end by 4 bases, with 13 bases between. The sample was blood, either unsorted or a sorted T cell fraction (not recorded which). This clonotype was obtained from a human donor who was either an allogeneic HSCT recipient or a stem cell or donor lymphocyte infusion donor (not recorded which). It is not recorded whose cells these are; they may come from a transplant donor. The chain carries TRBV29-1 and TRBJ2-1, with D perhaps being TRBD1 or TRBD2 (6 bases each). For the CDR3, the DNA is TGCAGCGTTGAGTCGAGGGGGGTTTACAATGAGCAGTTCTTC. Translated, it gives CSVESRGVYNEQFF.